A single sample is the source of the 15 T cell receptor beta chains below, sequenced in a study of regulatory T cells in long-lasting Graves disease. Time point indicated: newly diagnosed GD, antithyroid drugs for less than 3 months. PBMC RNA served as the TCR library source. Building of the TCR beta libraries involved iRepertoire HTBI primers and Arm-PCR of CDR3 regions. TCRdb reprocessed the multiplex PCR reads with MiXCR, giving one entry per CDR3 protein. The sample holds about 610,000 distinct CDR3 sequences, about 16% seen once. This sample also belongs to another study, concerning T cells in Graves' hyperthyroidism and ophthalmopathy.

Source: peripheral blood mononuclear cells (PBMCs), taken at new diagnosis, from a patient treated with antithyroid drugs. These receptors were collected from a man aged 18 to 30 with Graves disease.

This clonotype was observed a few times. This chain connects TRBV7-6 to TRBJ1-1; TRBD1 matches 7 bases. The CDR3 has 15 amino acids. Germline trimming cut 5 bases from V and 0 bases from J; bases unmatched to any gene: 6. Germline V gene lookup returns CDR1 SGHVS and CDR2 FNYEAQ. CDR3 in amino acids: CASSQRQGMNTEAFF. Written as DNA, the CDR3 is TGTGCCAGCAGCCAACGACAGGGAATGAACACTGAAGCTTTCTTT.

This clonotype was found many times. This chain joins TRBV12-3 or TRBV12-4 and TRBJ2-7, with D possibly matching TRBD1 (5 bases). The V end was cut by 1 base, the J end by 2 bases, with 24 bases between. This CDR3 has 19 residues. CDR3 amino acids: CASSLVFSARQGLTYEQYF. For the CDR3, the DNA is TGTGCCAGCAGTTTAGTCTTCTCGGCCCGGCAGGGCCTGACCTACGAGCAGTACTTC.

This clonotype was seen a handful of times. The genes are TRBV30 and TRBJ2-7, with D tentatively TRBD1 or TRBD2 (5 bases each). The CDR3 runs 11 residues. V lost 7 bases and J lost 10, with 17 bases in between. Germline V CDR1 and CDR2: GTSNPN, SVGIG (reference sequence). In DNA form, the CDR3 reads TGTGCCTCTCATTGGGGGATAGCACAGTACTTC. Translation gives CASHWGIAQYF.

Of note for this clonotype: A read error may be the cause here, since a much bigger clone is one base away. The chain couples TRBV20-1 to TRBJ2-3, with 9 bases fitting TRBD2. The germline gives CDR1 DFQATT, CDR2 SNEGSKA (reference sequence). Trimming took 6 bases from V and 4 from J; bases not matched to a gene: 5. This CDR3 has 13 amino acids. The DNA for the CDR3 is TGCAGTGCCGTAGCGGGAGACCCAGATACGCAGTATTTT. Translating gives CSAVAGDPDTQYF.

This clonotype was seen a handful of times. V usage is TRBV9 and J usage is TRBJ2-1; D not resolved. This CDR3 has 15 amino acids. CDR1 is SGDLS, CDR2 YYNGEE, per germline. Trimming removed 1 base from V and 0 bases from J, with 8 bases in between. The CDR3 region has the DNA TGTGCCAGCAGCGTAACGTCAAGCTCCTACAATGAGCAGTTCTTC. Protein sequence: CASSVTSSSYNEQFF.

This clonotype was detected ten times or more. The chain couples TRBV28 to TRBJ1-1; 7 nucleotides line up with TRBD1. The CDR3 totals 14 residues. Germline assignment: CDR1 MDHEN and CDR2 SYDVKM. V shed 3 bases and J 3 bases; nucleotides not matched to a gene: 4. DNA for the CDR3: TGTGCCAGCAGTTTGACAGGGTCTTACACTGAAGCTTTCTTT. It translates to CASSLTGSYTEAFF.

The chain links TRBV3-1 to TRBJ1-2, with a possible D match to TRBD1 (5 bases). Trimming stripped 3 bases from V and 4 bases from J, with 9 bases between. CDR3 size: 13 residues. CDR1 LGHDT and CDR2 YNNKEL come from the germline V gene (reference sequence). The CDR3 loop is CASSQPGGYGYTF. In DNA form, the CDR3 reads TGTGCCAGCAGCCAGCCGGGGGGCTATGGCTACACCTTC.

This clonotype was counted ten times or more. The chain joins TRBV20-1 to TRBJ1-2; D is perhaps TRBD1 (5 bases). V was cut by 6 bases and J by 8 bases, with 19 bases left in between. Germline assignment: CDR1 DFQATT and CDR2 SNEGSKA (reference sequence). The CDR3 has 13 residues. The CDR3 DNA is TGCAGTGCCCGAAATCGTGGGGGAGGGGGCTACACCTTC. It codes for CSARNRGGGGYTF.

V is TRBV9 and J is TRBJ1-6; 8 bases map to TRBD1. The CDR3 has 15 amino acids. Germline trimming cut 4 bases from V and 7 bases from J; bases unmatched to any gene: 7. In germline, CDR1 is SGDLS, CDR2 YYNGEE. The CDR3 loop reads CASSHRTGNNSPLHF. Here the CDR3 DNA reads TGTGCCAGCAGCCACCGGACAGGGAACAATTCACCCCTCCACTTT.

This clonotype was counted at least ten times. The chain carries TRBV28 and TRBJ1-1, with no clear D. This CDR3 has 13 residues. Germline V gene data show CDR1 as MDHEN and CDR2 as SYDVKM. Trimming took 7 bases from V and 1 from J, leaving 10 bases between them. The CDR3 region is CASTSDPNTEAFF. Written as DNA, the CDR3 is TGTGCCAGCACTTCGGACCCGAACACTGAAGCTTTCTTT.

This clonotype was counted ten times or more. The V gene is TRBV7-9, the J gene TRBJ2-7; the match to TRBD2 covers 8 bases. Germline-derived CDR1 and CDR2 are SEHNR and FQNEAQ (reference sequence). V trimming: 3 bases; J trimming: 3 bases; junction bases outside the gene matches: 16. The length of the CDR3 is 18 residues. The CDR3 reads CASSFRGSVSGSGYEQYF. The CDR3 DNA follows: TGTGCCAGCAGCTTCAGGGGCTCAGTAAGCGGGAGTGGCTACGAGCAGTACTTC.

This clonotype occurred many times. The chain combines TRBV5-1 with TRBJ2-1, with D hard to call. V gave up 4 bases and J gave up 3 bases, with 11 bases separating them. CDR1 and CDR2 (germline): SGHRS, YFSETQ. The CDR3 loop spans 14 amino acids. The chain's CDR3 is CASSASVGYNEQFF. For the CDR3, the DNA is TGCGCCAGCAGCGCCTCTGTTGGCTACAATGAGCAGTTCTTC.

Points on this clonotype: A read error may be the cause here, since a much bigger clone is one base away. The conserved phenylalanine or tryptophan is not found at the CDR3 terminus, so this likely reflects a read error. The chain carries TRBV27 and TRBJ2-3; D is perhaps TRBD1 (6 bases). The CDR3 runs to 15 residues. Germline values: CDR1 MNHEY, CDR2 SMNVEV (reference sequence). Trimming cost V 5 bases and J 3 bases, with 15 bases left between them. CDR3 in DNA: TGTGCCAGCAGTGACATGGGACACCAGACAGATACGCAGTATCTT. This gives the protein CASSDMGHQTDTQYL.

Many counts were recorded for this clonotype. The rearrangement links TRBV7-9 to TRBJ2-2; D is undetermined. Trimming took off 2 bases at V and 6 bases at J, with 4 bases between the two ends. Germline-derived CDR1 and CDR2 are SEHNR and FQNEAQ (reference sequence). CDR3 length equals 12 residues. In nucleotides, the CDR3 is TGTGCCAGCAGCTTAAGCTCCGGGGAGCTGTTTTTT. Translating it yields CASSLSSGELFF. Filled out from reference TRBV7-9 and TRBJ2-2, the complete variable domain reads DTGVSQNPRHKITKRGQNVTFRCDPISEHNRLYWYRQTLGQGPEFLTYFQNEAQLEKSRLLSDRFSAERPKGSFSTLEIQRTEQGDSAMYLCASSLSSGELFFGEGSRLTVL.

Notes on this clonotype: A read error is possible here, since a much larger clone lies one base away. As DNA, the CDR3 is TGTGCCAGCAGTTTAAGGGACTACCCCTACAAGCAGTACTTC. This translates into CASSLRDYPYKQYF. The rearrangement links TRBV28 to TRBJ2-7; 7 bases align to TRBD2. Germline CDR1 MDHEN, CDR2 SYDVKM. This CDR3 contains 14 residues.